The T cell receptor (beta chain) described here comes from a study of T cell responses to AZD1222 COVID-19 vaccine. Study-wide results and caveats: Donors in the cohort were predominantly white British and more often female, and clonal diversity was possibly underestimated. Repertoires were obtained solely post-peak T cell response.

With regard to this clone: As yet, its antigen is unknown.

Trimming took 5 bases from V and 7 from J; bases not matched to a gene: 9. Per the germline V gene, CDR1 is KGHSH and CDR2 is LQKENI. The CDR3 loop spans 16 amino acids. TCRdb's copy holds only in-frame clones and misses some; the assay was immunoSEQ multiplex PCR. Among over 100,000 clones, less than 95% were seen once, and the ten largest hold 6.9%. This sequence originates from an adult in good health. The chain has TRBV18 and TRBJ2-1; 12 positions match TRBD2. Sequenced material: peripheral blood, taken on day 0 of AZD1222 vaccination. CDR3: CASSLSSGGAQNEQFF. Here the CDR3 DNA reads TGTGCCAGCTCATTATCTAGCGGGGGGGCTCAGAATGAGCAGTTCTTC.